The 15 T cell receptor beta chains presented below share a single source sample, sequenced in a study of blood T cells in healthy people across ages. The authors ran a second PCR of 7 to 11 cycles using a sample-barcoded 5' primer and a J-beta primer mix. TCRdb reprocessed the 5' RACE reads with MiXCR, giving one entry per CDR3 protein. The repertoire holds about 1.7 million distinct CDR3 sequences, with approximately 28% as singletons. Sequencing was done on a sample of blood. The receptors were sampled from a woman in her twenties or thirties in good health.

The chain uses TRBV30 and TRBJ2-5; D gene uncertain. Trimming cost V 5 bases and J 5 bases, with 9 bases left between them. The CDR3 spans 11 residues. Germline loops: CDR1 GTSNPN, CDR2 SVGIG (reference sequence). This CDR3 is CAWDLGETQYF. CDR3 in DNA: TGTGCCTGGGACCTCGGCGAGACCCAGTACTTC.

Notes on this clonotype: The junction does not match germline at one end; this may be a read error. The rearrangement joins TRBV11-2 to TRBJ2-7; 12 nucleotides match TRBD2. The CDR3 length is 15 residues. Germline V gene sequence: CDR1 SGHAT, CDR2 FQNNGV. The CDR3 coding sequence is TGTGCCAGCAGCGCCGGACTAGCGGGGTCCTACGAGCGGTACTTC. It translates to CASSAGLAGSYERYF. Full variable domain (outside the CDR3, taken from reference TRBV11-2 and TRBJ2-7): EAGVAQSPRYKIIEKRQSVAFWCNPISGHATLYWYQQILGQGPKLLIQFQNNGVVDDSQLPKDRFSAERLKGVDSTLKIQPAKLEDSAVYLCASSAGLAGSYERYFGPGTRLTVT.

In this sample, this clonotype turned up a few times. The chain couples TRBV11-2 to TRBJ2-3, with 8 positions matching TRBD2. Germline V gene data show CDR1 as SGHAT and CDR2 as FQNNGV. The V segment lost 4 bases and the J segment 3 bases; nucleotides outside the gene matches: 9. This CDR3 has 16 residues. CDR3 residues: CASSYSGILGTDTQYF. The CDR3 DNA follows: TGTGCCAGCAGCTATAGCGGGATCCTTGGGACAGATACGCAGTATTTT.

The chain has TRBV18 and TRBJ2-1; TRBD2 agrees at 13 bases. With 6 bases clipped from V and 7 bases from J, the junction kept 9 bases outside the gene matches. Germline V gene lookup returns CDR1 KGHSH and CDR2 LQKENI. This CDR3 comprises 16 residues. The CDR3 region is CASSRVLAGGKNEQFF. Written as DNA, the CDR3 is TGTGCCAGCTCCCGGGTACTAGCGGGAGGGAAAAATGAGCAGTTCTTC.

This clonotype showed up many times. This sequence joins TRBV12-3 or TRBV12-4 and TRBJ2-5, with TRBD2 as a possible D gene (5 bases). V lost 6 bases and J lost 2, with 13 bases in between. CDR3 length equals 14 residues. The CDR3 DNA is TGTGCCAGCAGCCTACTAGTGGAACAAGAGACCCAGTACTTC. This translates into CASSLLVEQETQYF.

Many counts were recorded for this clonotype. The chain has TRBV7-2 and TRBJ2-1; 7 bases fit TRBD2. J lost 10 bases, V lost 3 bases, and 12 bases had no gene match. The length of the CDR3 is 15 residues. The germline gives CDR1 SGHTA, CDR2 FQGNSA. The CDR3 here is CASSFGSSGSGEQFF. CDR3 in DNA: TGTGCCAGCAGCTTCGGGTCTAGCGGAAGTGGGGAGCAGTTCTTC.

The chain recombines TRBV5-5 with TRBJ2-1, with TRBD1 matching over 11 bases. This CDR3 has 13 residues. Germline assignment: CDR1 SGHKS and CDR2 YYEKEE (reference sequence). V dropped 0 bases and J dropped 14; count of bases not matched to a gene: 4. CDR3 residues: CASSLVLGQGEFF. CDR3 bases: TGTGCCAGCAGCTTGGTCTTGGGACAGGGGGAGTTCTTC.

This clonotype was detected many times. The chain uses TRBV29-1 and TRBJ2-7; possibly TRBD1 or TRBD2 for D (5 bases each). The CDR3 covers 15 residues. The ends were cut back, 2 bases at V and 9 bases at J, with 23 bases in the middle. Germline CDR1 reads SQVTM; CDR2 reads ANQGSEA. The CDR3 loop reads CSVENPKGTAGGQYF. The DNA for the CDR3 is TGCAGCGTTGAAAACCCTAAAGGGACGGCAGGCGGGCAGTACTTC.

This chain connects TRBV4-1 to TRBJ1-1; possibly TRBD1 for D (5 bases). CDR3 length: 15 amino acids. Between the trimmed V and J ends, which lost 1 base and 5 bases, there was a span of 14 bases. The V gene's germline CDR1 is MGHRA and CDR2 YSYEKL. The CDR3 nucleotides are TGCGCCAGCAGCCAAGTATTGGGGGAGGGGACTGAAGCTTTCTTT. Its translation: CASSQVLGEGTEAFF.

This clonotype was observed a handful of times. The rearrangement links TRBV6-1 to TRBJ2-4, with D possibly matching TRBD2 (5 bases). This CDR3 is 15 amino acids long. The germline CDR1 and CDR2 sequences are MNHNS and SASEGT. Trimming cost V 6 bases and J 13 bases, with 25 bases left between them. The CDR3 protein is CASSQTGISYNEQYF. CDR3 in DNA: TGTGCCAGCAGCCAGACGGGGATCTCCTACAATGAGCAGTACTTC.

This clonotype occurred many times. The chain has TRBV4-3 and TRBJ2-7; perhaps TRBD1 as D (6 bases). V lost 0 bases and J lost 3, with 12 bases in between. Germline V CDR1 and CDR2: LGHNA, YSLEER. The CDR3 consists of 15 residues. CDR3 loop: CASSQEGGHFYEQYF. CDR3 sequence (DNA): TGCGCCAGCAGCCAAGAAGGGGGACACTTCTACGAGCAGTACTTC.

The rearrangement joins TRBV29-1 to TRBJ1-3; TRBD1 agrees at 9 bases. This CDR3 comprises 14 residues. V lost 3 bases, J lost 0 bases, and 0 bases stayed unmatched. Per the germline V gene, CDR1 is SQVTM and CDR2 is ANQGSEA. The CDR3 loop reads CSVEDRGSGNTIYF. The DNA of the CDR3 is TGCAGCGTTGAGGACAGGGGCTCTGGAAACACCATATATTTT.

CDR3 sequence: CASSLARLAGAGDEQFF. CDR3 DNA: TGTGCCAGCAGCTTAGCCCGACTAGCGGGGGCGGGTGATGAGCAGTTCTTC. The chain recombines TRBV21-1 with TRBJ2-1; TRBD2 was called by the table and not checked on the DNA. TRBV21-1 is annotated as a pseudogene. The CDR3 consists of 17 residues.

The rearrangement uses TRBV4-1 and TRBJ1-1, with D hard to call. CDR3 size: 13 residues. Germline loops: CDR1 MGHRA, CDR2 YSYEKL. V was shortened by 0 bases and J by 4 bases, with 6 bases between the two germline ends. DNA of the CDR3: TGCGCCAGCAGCCAAGACTTGGCCACTGAAGCTTTCTTT. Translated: CASSQDLATEAFF.

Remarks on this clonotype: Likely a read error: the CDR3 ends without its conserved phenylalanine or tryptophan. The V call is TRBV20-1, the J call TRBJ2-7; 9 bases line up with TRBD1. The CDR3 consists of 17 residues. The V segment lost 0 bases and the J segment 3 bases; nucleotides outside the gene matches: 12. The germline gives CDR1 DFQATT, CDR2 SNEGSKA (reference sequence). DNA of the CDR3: TGCAGTGCTAGAGATATCCTTTCGAAGGGACAGGGCTACGAGCAGTACTTG. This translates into CSARDILSKGQGYEQYL.